The 23 T cell receptor beta chains given below trace back to one sample, sequenced in a study of T cell responses to AZD1222 COVID-19 vaccine. Sequencing was performed with immunoSEQ multiplex PCR; in TCRdb, only in-frame clones are kept and a portion is missing. In the table there are 65,000 to 80,000 clones, about 90% of which are singletons. The starting material was peripheral blood, obtained on day 0 of AZD1222 vaccination. These receptors all come from an adult in good health.

The chain is built from TRBV7-3 and TRBJ2-2; possibly TRBD1 or TRBD2 for D (5 bases each). The CDR3 runs 15 residues. Germline V gene data show CDR1 as SGHTA and CDR2 as FQGTGA. Trimming left V 5 bases short and J 0 bases short, with 10 bases between. The CDR3 here is CASSPGTPNTGELFF. CDR3 DNA sequence: TGTGCCAGCAGCCCCGGGACCCCGAACACCGGGGAGCTGTTTTTT.

The chain links TRBV7-8 to TRBJ1-3, with D possibly being TRBD1 (6 bases). Looked up from germline, CDR1 is SGHVS and CDR2 is FQNEAQ. The ends were cut back, 6 bases at V and 2 bases at J, with 11 bases in the middle. The length of the CDR3 is 14 residues. The CDR3 region has the DNA TGTGCCAGCAGAGACAGGCGGGCTGGAAACACCATATATTTT. It translates to CASRDRRAGNTIYF.

The chain employs TRBV4-1 and TRBJ2-1, with 9 bases matching TRBD1. Germline CDR1 reads MGHRA; CDR2 reads YSYEKL. The trim removed 3 bases at V and 6 bases at J, leaving 3 bases unmatched. The CDR3 spans 14 residues. The CDR3 loop is CASSHLTGGNEQFF. Written as DNA, the CDR3 is TGCGCCAGCAGCCACCTGACAGGGGGCAATGAGCAGTTCTTC.

This clone was detected once. The rearrangement uses TRBV14 and TRBJ2-5; D ambiguous. CDR1 and CDR2 from the germline V gene are SGHDN and FVKESK. The V and J ends lost 2 bases and 1 base respectively, with 5 bases between them. The CDR3 extends over 13 amino acids. CDR3: CASSQRSQETQYF. DNA for the CDR3: TGTGCCAGCAGCCAAAGGAGCCAAGAGACCCAGTACTTC.

The J gene is TRBJ1-2, the V gene TRBV3-1 (or the pseudogene TRBV3-2); D gene uncertain. Trimming removed 3 bases from V and 6 bases from J, with 11 bases in between. This CDR3 has 13 residues. Germline V gives CDR1 LGHDT, CDR2 YNNKEL (reference sequence). The CDR3 protein is CASSHRNSDGYTF. The CDR3 DNA follows: TGTGCCAGCAGCCACCGGAACTCAGATGGCTACACCTTC.

The chain links TRBV13 to TRBJ1-2; D might be TRBD1 (6 bases). Trimming removed 3 bases at V and 4 bases at J, with 12 bases between. The germline V gene has CDR1 PRHDT and CDR2 FYEKMQ (reference sequence). This CDR3 has 14 residues. The CDR3 DNA reads TGTGCCAGCAGCTTTGGGGGCAGAGTCTATGGCTACACCTTC. Translation gives CASSFGGRVYGYTF.

This chain links TRBV18 with TRBJ1-1; 12 nucleotides align to TRBD1. The CDR3 is 18 amino acids. V dropped 3 bases and J dropped 2; count of bases not matched to a gene: 10. Per the germline V gene, CDR1 is KGHSH and CDR2 is LQKENI. The CDR3 loop reads CASSPFPGQGAGNTEAFF. The CDR3 DNA reads as TGTGCCAGCTCACCTTTCCCGGGACAGGGGGCGGGCAACACTGAAGCTTTCTTT.

The rearrangement uses TRBV6-5 and TRBJ1-1; 7 bases line up with TRBD1. CDR1 and CDR2 from the germline V gene are MNHEY and SVGAGI. Trimming removed 7 bases from V and 4 bases from J; junction bases left unmatched: 12. The CDR3 is 15 residues long. The CDR3 loop is CASKGNRGGVTEAFF. DNA of the CDR3: TGTGCCAGCAAGGGGAACAGGGGAGGGGTCACTGAAGCTTTCTTT.

The chain has TRBV27 and TRBJ1-5, with D possibly being TRBD1 (6 bases). CDR1 is MNHEY and CDR2 is SMNVEV in the germline V gene (reference sequence). Trimming removed 6 bases at V and 0 bases at J, with 15 bases between. This CDR3 is built from 16 residues. CDR3 bases: TGTGCCAGCAGCAGGGGAACTTTCTATAGCAATCAGCCCCAGCATTTT. Amino acids: CASSRGTFYSNQPQHF.

The rearrangement links TRBV11-2 to TRBJ1-2; TRBD1 aligns across 8 bases. CDR3 length: 18 residues. After removal of 3 bases from V and 6 bases from J, the junction contained 18 bases not matched to a gene. CDR1 and CDR2 from the germline V gene are SGHAT and FQNNGV. CDR3 in amino acids: CASSFHYNPTGEGNGYTF. The CDR3 coding sequence is TGTGCCAGCAGCTTTCATTATAATCCGACAGGGGAGGGGAATGGCTACACCTTC. Drawing the rest from reference TRBV11-2 and TRBJ1-2, the complete variable domain is EAGVAQSPRYKIIEKRQSVAFWCNPISGHATLYWYQQILGQGPKLLIQFQNNGVVDDSQLPKDRFSAERLKGVDSTLKIQPAKLEDSAVYLCASSFHYNPTGEGNGYTFGSGTRLTVV.

J is TRBJ2-2 and V is TRBV7-3; 10 nucleotides agree with TRBD1. Germline V CDR1 and CDR2: SGHTA, FQGTGA. The CDR3 spans 15 residues. V dropped 1 base and J dropped 5; count of bases not matched to a gene: 1. In DNA, the CDR3 is TGTGCCAGCAGCTTAAGGGACAGGGGAACCGGGGAGCTGTTTTTT. This codes for CASSLRDRGTGELFF.

This clone was found once. This chain uses TRBV18 with TRBJ1-5; no definite D call. The V gene lost 1 base and the J gene lost 0 bases, with 10 bases spanning the gap. The CDR3 loop spans 16 amino acids. CDR1 is KGHSH and CDR2 is LQKENI in the germline V gene. The CDR3 region is CASSPLGRDSNQPQHF. The CDR3 DNA reads TGTGCCAGCTCACCACTGGGGAGAGATAGCAATCAGCCCCAGCATTTT.

This clone has just a few counts. The genes are TRBV5-1 and TRBJ1-3; a possible D gene is TRBD1 (5 bases). Germline V gives CDR1 SGHRS, CDR2 YFSETQ. Trimming pared 7 bases from V and 3 bases from J, leaving 17 bases between. This CDR3 is 15 amino acids long. In DNA, the CDR3 is TGCGCCAGCCGCTCCGATCCGGGGGGTGGAAACACCATATATTTT. Residues: CASRSDPGGGNTIYF.

The V gene is TRBV29-1, the J gene TRBJ2-5, with no clear D. Per germline, CDR1 SQVTM and CDR2 ANQGSEA. The ends were cut back, 7 bases at V and 5 bases at J, with 5 bases in the middle. CDR3 length equals 9 residues. The CDR3 nucleotides are TGCAGCGCTTCCGAGACCCAGTACTTC. This encodes CSASETQYF.

The chain employs TRBV18 and TRBJ1-4, with D unresolved. This CDR3 region has 16 residues. Deletions cut 3 bases from V and 8 bases from J, with 19 bases between. From germline, CDR1 is KGHSH and CDR2 LQKENI. The CDR3 DNA is TGTGCCAGCTCACCCCCCGCTCAGCGACCATTCGAAAAACTGTTTTTT. Translated, it gives CASSPPAQRPFEKLFF.

The V gene is TRBV27, the J gene TRBJ1-1; no definite D call. Germline loops: CDR1 MNHEY, CDR2 SMNVEV (reference sequence). This CDR3 region has 13 residues. V lost 5 bases and J lost 11, with 18 bases in between. This CDR3 reads CASSTTRVPRAFF. CDR3 DNA: TGTGCCAGCAGTACAACGAGGGTTCCTCGGGCTTTCTTT.

The chain combines TRBV7-2 with TRBJ2-5; 7 nucleotides match TRBD2. The V segment lost 1 base and the J segment 2 bases; nucleotides outside the gene matches: 7. Germline V gene lookup returns CDR1 SGHTA and CDR2 FQGNSA. The CDR3 contains 16 residues. In DNA form, the CDR3 reads TGTGCCAGCAGCTTAGAATCGACGGGGGGTCAAGAGACCCAGTACTTC. Amino acids: CASSLESTGGQETQYF. The full variable domain, in which reference TRBV7-2 and TRBJ2-5 provide the parts outside the CDR3, is GAGVSQSPSNKVTEKGKDVELRCDPISGHTALYWYRQSLGQGLEFLIYFQGNSAPDKSGLPSDRFSAERTGGSVSTLTIQRTQQEDSAVYLCASSLESTGGQETQYFGPGTRLLVL.

In its sample, this clone was seen a few times. The J gene is TRBJ2-1, the V gene TRBV27; D is perhaps TRBD1 or TRBD2 (5 bases each). The CDR3 consists of 15 residues. V lost 5 bases and J lost 0, with 11 bases in between. Germline CDR1 is MNHEY and CDR2 is SMNVEV (reference sequence). The CDR3 loop reads CASSPGTLSYNEQFF. In DNA form, the CDR3 reads TGTGCCAGCAGTCCCGGGACCCTCTCCTACAATGAGCAGTTCTTC.

The chain links TRBV5-4 to TRBJ2-2, with no clear D. Trimming left V 6 bases short and J 7 bases short, with 19 bases between. Germline V gene data show CDR1 as SGHNT and CDR2 as YYREEE (reference sequence). CDR3 length: 15 amino acids. In DNA form, the CDR3 reads TGTGCCAGCAAATACGACCGGTCGAACGGCGGGGAGCTGTTTTTT. Its protein product is CASKYDRSNGGELFF.

This clone was detected only once. The V and J genes are TRBV5-1 and TRBJ1-4; D gene unclear. Germline CDR1 and CDR2: SGHRS and YFSETQ. The CDR3 has 15 residues. With 3 bases removed from V and 1 base from J, the gap between germline ends came to 10 bases. The CDR3 reads CASSSREGTNEKLFF. CDR3 nucleotides: TGCGCCAGCAGCTCGCGGGAGGGAACTAATGAAAAACTGTTTTTT.

The V call is TRBV7-6, the J call TRBJ2-6; D is undetermined. The germline V gene encodes CDR1 SGHVS and CDR2 FNYEAQ. Trimming shortened V by 5 bases and J by 0 bases, and 2 bases separated the two germline ends. This CDR3 is built from 13 residues. The CDR3 DNA sequence: TGTGCCAGCAGCAACTCTGGGGCCAACGTCCTGACTTTC. Translated, it gives CASSNSGANVLTF.

V and J are TRBV15 and TRBJ2-6; D ambiguous. Germline V gene sequence: CDR1 LNHNV, CDR2 YYDKDF (reference sequence). Trimming removed 0 bases from V and 2 bases from J, with 8 bases in between. The CDR3 length is 16 residues. CDR3 nucleotide sequence: TGTGCCACCAGCAGAGATACGGCAGCTGGGGCCAACGTCCTGACTTTC. It is translated as CATSRDTAAGANVLTF. The full variable domain, with the rest looked up from reference TRBV15 and TRBJ2-6, is DAMVIQNPRYQVTQFGKPVTLSCSQTLNHNVMYWYQQKSSQAPKLLFHYYDKDFNNEADTPDNFQSRRPNTSFCFLDIRSPGLGDTAMYLCATSRDTAAGANVLTFGAGSRLTVL.

J is TRBJ1-3 and V is TRBV2; TRBD1 matches at 7 bases. Germline lookup yields CDR1 SNHLY and CDR2 FYNNEI. Germline trimming cut 3 bases from V and 0 bases from J; bases unmatched to any gene: 2. The CDR3 contains 15 residues. CDR3 residues: CASSDEGASGNTIYF. The DNA for the CDR3 is TGTGCCAGCAGTGATGAGGGGGCCTCTGGAAACACCATATATTTT.